Sequencing of this T cell receptor (beta chain) was carried out in a study of T-cell memory formation after mild COVID-19. General study results and limits: Day 15 to 85 contractors were CD4/CD8 balanced; later expanders leaned CD4+.

MiXCR, run by TCRdb on the 5' RACE reads, gives a single entry per CDR3 protein. The sample includes fewer than 200,000 distinct CDR3 sequences, 13% of them seen just once. This clonotype was seen at least ten times. Its antigen is unidentified. The sequencing sample was made of PBMCs or a T cell subset sorted from them (not recorded which). The clonotype originates from a man between 18 and 29 years old who had mild COVID-19 (a few samples of this study predate the infection). Cell type and time point are not known.

The DNA for the CDR3 is TGCAGCGTTGACACAGGACAGGCCATCTCCTACAATGAGCAGTTCTTC. It translates to CSVDTGQAISYNEQFF. The chain has TRBV29-1 and TRBJ2-1, with 7 positions matching TRBD1. The V and J ends lost 3 bases and 0 bases, in that order; junction bases with no gene match: 8. Germline assignment: CDR1 SQVTM and CDR2 ANQGSEA. The CDR3 has 16 amino acids.